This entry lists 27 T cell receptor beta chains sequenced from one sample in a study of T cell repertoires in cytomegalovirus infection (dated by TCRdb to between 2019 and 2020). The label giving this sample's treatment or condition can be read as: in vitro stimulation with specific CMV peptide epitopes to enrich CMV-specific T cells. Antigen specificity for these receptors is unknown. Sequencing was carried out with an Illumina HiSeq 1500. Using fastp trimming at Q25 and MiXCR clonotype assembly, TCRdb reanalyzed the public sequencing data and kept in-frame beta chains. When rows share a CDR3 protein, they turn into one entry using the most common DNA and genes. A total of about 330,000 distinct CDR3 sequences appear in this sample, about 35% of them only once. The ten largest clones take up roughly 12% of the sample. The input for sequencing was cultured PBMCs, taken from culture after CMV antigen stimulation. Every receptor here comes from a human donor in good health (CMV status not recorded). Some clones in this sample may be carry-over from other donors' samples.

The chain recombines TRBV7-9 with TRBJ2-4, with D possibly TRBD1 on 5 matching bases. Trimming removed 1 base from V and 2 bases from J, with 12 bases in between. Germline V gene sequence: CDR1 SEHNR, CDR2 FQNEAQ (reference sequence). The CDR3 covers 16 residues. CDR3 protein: CASSLGQSLSKNIQYF. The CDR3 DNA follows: TGTGCCAGCAGCTTAGGACAGTCCTTATCCAAAAACATTCAGTACTTC.

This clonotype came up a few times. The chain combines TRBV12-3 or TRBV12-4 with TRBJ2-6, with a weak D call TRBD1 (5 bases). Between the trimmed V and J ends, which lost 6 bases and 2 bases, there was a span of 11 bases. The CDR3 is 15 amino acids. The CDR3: CASRFRVAGANVLTF. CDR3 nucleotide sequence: TGTGCCAGCAGATTCAGGGTCGCTGGGGCCAACGTCCTGACTTTC.

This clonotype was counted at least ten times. The CDR3 is CASSAEIRDTSYEQYF. The DNA of the CDR3 is TGTGCCAGCAGTGCCGAGATCCGGGACACTTCCTACGAGCAGTACTTC. The rearrangement uses TRBV6-1 and TRBJ2-7, with a weak D call TRBD1 (6 bases). V gave up 4 bases and J gave up 1 base, with 17 bases separating them. Germline values: CDR1 MNHNS, CDR2 SASEGT. This CDR3 comprises 16 residues.

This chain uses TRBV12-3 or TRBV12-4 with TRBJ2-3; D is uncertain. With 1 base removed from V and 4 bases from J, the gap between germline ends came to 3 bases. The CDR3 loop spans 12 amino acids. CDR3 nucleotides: TGTGCCAGCAGTTTAGACTCAGATACGCAGTATTTT. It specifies CASSLDSDTQYF.

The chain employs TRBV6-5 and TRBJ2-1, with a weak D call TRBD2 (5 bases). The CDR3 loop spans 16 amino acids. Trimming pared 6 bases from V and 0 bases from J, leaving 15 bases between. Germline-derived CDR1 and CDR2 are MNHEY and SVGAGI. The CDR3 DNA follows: TGTGCCAGCAGGAGGGTGACGGGCTCCTCCTACAATGAGCAGTTCTTC. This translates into CASRRVTGSSYNEQFF.

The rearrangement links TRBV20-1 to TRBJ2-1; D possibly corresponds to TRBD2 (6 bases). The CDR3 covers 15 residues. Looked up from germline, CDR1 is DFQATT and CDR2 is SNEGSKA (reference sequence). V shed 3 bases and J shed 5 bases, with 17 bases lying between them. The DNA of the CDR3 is TGCAGTGCTAGGAGCTTCGGGAGATTGAACAATGAGCAGTTCTTC. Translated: CSARSFGRLNNEQFF.

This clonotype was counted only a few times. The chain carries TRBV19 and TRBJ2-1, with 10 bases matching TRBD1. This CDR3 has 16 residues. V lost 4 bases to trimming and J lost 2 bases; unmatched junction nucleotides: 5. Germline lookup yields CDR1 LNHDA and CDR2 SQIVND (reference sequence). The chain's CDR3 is CASSTTDRGPYNEQFF. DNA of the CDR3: TGTGCCAGTAGTACCACCGACAGGGGGCCCTACAATGAGCAGTTCTTC.

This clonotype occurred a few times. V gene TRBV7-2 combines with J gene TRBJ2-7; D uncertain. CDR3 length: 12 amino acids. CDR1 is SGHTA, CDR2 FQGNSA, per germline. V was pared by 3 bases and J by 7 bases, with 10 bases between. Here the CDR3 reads CASSFPPMEQYF. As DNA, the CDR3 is TGTGCCAGCAGCTTCCCTCCCATGGAGCAGTACTTC.

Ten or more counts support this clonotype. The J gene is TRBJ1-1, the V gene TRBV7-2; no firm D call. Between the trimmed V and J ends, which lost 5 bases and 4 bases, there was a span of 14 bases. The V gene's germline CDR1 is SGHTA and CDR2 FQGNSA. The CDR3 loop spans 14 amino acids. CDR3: CASSPAAWGTEAFF. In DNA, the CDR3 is TGTGCCAGCAGCCCGGCCGCCTGGGGCACTGAAGCTTTCTTT.

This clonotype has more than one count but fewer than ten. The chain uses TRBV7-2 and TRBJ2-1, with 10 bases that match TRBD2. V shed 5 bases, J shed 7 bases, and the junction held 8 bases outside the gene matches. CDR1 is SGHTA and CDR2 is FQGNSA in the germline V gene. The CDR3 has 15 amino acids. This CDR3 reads CASSPGLAGANEQFF. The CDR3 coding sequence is TGTGCCAGCAGCCCAGGTCTAGCGGGGGCGAATGAGCAGTTCTTC.

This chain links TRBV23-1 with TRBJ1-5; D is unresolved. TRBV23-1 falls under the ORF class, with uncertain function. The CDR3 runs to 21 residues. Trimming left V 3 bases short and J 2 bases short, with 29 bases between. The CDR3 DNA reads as TGCGCCAGCAGTCAGCGTTTCGACGGGATCCTCGGCCATTGTGGCAATCAGCCCCAGCATTTT. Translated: CASSQRFDGILGHCGNQPQHF.

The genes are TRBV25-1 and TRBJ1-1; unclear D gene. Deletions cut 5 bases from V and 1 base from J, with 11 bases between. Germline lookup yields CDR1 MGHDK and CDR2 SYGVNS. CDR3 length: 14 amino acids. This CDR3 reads CASSLLEGNTEAFF. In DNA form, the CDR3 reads TGTGCCAGCAGTCTTCTCGAGGGGAACACTGAAGCTTTCTTT.

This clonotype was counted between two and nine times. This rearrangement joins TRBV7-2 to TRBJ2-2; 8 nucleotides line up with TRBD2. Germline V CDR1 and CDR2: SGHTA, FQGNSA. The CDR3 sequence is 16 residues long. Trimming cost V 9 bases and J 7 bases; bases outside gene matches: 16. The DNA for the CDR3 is TGTGCCAGTACGCGGGGGGAACACCGGTTACGCGGGGAGCTGTTTTTT. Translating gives CASTRGEHRLRGELFF.

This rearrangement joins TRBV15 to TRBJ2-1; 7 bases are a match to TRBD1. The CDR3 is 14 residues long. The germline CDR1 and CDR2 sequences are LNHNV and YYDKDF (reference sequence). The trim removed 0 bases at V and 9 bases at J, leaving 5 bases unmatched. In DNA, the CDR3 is TGTGCCACCAGCAGAGATCAAGGGACAGTTGAGCAGTTCTTC. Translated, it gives CATSRDQGTVEQFF.

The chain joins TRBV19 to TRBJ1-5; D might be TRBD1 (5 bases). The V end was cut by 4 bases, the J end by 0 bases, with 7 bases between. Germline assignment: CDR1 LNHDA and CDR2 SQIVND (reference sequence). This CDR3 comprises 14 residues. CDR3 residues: CASSKGYSNQPQHF. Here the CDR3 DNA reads TGTGCCAGTAGTAAGGGGTATAGCAATCAGCCCCAGCATTTT.

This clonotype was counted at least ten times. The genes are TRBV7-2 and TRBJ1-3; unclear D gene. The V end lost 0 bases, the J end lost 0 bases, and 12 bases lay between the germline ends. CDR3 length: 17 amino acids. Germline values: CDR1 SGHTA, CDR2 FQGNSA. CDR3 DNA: TGTGCCAGCAGCTTAGCTGGCGGTTCAAGCTCTGGAAACACCATATATTTT. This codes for CASSLAGGSSSGNTIYF.

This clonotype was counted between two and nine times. The CDR3 DNA follows: TGTGCCACCAGTGCGGGGGGGGCTGAAGCTTTCTTT. It is translated as CATSAGGAEAFF. The chain uses TRBV24-1 and TRBJ1-1; weak D call: TRBD1 (5 bases). CDR1 is KGHDR and CDR2 is SFDVKD in the germline V gene. V was trimmed by 5 bases and J by 6 bases, leaving 9 bases between them. The CDR3 length is 12 residues.

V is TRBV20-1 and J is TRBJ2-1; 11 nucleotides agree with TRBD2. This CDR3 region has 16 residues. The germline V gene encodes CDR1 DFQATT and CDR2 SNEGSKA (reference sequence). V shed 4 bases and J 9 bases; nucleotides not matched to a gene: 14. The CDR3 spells CSATTLLAGDSGEQFF. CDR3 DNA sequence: TGCAGTGCTACAACCCTACTAGCGGGGGACTCCGGTGAGCAGTTCTTC.

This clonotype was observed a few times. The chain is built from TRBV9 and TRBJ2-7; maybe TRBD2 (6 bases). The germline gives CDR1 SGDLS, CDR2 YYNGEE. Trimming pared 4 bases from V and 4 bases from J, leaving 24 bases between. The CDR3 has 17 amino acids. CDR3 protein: CASSPGGFSSGGYEQYF. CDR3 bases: TGTGCCAGCAGCCCGGGCGGGTTCAGTAGCGGAGGTTACGAGCAGTACTTC. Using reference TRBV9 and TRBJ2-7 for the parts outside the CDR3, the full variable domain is DSGVTQTPKHLITATGQRVTLRCSPRSGDLSVYWYQQSLDQGLQFLIQYYNGEERAKGNILERFSAQQFPDLHSELNLSSLELGDSALYFCASSPGGFSSGGYEQYFGPGTRLTVT.

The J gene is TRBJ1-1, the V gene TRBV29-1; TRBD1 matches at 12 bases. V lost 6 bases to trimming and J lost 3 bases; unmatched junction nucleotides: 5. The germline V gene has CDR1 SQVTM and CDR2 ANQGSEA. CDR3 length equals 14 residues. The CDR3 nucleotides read TGCAGCGTAGGGACAGGGGGCGCCTACACTGAAGCTTTCTTT. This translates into CSVGTGGAYTEAFF.

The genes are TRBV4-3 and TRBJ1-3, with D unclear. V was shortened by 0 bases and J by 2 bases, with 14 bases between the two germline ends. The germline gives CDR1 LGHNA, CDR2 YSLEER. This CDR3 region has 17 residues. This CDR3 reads CASSQDGTVRAGNTIYF. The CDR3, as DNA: TGCGCCAGCAGCCAAGATGGCACCGTAAGGGCTGGAAACACCATATATTTT.

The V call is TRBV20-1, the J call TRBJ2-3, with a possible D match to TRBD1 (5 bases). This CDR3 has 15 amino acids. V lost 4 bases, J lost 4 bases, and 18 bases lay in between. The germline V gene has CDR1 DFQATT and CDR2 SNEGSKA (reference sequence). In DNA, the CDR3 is TGCAGTGCTACTAAATTCTCCCAGGGCCCAGATACGCAGTATTTT. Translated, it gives CSATKFSQGPDTQYF.

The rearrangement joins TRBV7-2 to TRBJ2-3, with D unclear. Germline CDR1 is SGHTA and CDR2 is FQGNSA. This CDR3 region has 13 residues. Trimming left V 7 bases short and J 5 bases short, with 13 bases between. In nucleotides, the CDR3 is TGTGCCAGCACCTCCCTGCGGAAAGATACGCAGTATTTT. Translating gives CASTSLRKDTQYF.

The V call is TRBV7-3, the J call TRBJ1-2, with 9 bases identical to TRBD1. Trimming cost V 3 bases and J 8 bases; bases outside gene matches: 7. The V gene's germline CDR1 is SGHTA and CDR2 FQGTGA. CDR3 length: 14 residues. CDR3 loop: CASSFGQGIYGYTF. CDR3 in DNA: TGTGCCAGCAGCTTTGGACAGGGGATCTACGGCTACACCTTC.

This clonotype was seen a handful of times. CDR3 residues: CASSYSTGGPTDTQYF. The CDR3 coding sequence is TGTGCCAGCAGTTACTCGACGGGGGGGCCAACAGATACGCAGTATTTT. The chain couples TRBV6-6 to TRBJ2-3; 8 positions agree with TRBD2. The CDR3 is 16 residues long. The trim removed 0 bases at V and 3 bases at J, leaving 5 bases unmatched. Germline V gene sequence: CDR1 MNHNY, CDR2 SVGAGI (reference sequence).

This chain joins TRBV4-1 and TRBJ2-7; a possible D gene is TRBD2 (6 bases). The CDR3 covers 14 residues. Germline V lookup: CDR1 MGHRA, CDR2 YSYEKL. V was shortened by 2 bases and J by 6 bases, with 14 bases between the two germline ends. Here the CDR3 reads CASSQIGGPLEQYF. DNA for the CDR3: TGCGCCAGCAGCCAAATTGGAGGGCCGCTCGAGCAGTACTTC.

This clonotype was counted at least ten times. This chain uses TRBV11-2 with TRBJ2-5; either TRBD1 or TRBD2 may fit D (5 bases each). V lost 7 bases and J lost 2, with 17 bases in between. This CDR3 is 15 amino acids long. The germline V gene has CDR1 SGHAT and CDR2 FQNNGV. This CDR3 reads CASTIRGALQETQYF. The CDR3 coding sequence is TGTGCCAGCACCATTAGAGGGGCTTTACAAGAGACCCAGTACTTC.